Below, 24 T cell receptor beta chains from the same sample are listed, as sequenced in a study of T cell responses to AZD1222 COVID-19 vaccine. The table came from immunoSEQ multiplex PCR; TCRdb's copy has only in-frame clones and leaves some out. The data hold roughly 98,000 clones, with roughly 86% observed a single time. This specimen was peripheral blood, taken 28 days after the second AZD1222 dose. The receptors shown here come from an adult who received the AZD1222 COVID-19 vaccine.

CDR3 amino acids: CATSVLAGTADTQYF. The CDR3 region has the DNA TGTGCCACCAGTGTCTTAGCGGGAACGGCAGATACGCAGTATTTT. The J gene is TRBJ2-3, the V gene TRBV24-1; 8 bases map to TRBD2. This CDR3 spans 15 amino acids. The V gene's germline CDR1 is KGHDR and CDR2 SFDVKD. Losses at the gene ends were 5 bases for V and 4 bases for J; bases not matched to a gene: 7.

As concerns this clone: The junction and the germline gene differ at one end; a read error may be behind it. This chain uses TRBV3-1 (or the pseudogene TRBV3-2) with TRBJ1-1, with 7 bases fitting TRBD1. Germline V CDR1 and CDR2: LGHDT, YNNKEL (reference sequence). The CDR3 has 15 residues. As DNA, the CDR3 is TGTGCCAGCAGCCAAACAACAGGGGCGAACGCTGAAGCTTTCTTT. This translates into CASSQTTGANAEAFF.

The CDR3 is CASSFPESGRDTQYF. The CDR3 DNA sequence: TGTGCCAGCAGTTTCCCCGAGAGCGGGAGGGATACGCAGTATTTT. The V call is TRBV27, the J call TRBJ2-3; TRBD2 aligns across 9 bases. Germline V gene lookup returns CDR1 MNHEY and CDR2 SMNVEV (reference sequence). The CDR3 is 15 residues long. Trimming at V came to 3 bases and at J to 6 bases, leaving 7 bases not matched to a gene.

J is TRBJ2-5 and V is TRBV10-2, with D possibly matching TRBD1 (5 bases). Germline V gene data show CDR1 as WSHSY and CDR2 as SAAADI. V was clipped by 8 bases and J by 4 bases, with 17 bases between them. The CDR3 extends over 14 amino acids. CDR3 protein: CASVGTGSGETQYF. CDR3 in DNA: TGCGCCAGCGTAGGTACAGGAAGTGGAGAGACCCAGTACTTC.

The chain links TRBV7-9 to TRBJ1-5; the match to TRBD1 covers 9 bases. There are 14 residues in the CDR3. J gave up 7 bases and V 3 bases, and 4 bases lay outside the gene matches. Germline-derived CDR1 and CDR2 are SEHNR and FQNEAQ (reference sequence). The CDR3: CASSFGTGKQPQHF. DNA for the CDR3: TGTGCCAGCAGCTTTGGGACAGGGAAACAGCCCCAGCATTTT.

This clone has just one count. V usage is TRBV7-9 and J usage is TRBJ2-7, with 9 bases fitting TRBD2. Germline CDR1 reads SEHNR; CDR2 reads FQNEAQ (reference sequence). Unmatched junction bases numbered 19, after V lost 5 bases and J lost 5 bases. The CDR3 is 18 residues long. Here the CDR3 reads CASSIGNRTSGFRHEQYF. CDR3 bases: TGTGCCAGCAGCATCGGGAATCGTACTAGCGGGTTTCGTCACGAGCAGTACTTC.

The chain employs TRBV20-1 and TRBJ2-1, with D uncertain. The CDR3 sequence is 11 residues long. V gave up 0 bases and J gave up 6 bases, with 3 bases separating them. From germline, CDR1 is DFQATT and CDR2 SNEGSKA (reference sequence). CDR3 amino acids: CSARESNEQFF. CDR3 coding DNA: TGCAGTGCTAGAGAGTCCAATGAGCAGTTCTTC.

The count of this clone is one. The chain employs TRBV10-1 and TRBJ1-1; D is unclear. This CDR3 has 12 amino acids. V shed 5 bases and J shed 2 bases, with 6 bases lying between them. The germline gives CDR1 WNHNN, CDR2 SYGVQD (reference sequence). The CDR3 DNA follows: TGCGCCAGCAGTCAAGCTAACACTGAAGCTTTCTTT. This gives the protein CASSQANTEAFF.

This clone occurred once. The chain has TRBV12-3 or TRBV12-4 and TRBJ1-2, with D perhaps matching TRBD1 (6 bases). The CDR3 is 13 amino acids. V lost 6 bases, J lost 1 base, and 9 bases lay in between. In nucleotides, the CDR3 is TGTGCCAGCAGACGGACAGTTAACTATGGCTACACCTTC. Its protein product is CASRRTVNYGYTF.

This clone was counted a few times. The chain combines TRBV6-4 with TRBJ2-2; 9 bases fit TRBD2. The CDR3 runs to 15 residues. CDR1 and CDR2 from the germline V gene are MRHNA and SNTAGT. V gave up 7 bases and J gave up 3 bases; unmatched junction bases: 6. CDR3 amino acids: CASKPGLADTGELFF. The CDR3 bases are TGTGCCAGCAAACCGGGACTAGCAGACACCGGGGAGCTGTTTTTT.

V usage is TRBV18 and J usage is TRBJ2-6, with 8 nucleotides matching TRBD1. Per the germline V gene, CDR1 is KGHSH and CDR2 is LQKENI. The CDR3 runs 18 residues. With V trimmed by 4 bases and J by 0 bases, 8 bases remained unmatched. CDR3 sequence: CASSLGQGSSSGANVLTF. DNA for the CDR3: TGTGCCAGCTCACTCGGACAGGGATCAAGCTCTGGGGCCAACGTCCTGACTTTC.

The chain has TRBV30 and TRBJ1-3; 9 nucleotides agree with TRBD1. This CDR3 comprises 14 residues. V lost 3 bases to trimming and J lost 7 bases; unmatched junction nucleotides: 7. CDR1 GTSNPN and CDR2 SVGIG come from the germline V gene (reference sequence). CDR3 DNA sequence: TGTGCCTGGAGCAATCCCGGGACAGGGAACACCATATATTTT. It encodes CAWSNPGTGNTIYF. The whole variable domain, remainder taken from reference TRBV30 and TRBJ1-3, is SQTIHQWPATLVQPVGSPLSLECTVEGTSNPNLYWYRQAAGRGLQLLFYSVGIGQISSEVPQNLSASRPQDRQFILSSKKLLLSDSGFYLCAWSNPGTGNTIYFGEGSWLTVV.

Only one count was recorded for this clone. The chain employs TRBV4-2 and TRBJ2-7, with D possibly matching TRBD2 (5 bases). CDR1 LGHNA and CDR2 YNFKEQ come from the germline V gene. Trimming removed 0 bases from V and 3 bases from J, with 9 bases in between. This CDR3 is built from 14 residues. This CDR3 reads CASSQDARGYEQYF. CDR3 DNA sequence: TGTGCCAGCAGCCAAGATGCCCGGGGCTACGAGCAGTACTTC.

Here the CDR3 DNA reads TGTGCCAGCTCAAAAGCCGGGGGCGCGACAGATACGCAGTATTTT. It codes for CASSKAGGATDTQYF. J is TRBJ2-3 and V is TRBV6-5; either TRBD1 or TRBD2 may fit D (6 bases each). The CDR3 covers 15 residues. Germline V gene lookup returns CDR1 MNHEY and CDR2 SVGAGI. V lost 8 bases and J 3 bases, leaving 18 bases between the germline ends.

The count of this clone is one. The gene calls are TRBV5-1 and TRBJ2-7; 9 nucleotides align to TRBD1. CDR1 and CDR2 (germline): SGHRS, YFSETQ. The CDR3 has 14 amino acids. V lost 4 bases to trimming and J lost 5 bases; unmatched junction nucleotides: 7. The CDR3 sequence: CASSRGTGMNEQYF. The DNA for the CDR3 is TGCGCCAGCAGCAGAGGGACAGGGATGAACGAGCAGTACTTC.

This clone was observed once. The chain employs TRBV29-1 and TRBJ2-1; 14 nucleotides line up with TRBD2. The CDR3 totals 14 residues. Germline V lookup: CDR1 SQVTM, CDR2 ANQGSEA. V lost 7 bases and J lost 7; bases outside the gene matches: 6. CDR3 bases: TGCAGCGACCAGACTAGCGGGAGGGGGAATGAGCAGTTCTTC. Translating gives CSDQTSGRGNEQFF.

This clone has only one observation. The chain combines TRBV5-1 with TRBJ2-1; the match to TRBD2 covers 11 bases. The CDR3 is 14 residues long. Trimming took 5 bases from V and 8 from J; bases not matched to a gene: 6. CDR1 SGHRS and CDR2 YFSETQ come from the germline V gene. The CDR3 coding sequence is TGCGCCAGCAGTTTGACTAGCGGGATCGATGAGCAGTTCTTC. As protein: CASSLTSGIDEQFF.

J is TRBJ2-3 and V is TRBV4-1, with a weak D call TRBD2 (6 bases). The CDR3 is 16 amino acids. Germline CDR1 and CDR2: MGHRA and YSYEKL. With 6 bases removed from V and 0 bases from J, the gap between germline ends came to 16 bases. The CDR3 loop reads CASRSRVAASTDTQYF. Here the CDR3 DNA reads TGCGCCAGCAGGAGTCGGGTAGCGGCTAGCACAGATACGCAGTATTTT.

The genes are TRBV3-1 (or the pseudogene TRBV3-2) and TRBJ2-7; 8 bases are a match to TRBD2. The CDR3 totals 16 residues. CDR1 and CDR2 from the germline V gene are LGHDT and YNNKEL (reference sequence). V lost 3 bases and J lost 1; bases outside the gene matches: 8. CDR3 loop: CASSQAGQRGSYEQYF. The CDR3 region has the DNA TGTGCCAGCAGCCAGGCCGGCCAGCGGGGGTCCTACGAGCAGTACTTC.

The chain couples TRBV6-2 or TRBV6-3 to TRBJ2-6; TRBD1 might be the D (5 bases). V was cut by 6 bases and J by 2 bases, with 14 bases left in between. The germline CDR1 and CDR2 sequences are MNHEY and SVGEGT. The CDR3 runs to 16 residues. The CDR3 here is CASSKIGATGANVLTF. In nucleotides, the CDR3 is TGTGCCAGCAGCAAGATAGGGGCTACTGGGGCCAACGTCCTGACTTTC.

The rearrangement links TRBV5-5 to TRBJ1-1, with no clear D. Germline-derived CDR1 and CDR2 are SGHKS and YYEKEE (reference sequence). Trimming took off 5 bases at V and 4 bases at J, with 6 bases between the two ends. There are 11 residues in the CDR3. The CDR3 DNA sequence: TGTGCCAGCAGAGGTACCACTGAAGCTTTCTTT. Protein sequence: CASRGTTEAFF.

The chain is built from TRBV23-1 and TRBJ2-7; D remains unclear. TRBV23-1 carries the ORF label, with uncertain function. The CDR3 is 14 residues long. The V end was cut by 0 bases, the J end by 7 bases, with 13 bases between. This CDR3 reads CASSQSTTGCEQYF. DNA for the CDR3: TGCGCCAGCAGTCAATCTACCACCGGGTGTGAGCAGTACTTC.

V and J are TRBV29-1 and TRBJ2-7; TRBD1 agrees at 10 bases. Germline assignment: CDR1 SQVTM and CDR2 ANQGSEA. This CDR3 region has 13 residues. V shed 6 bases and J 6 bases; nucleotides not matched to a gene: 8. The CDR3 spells CSVLTGGAGEQYF. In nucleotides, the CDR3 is TGCAGCGTCTTGACAGGGGGCGCCGGCGAGCAGTACTTC.

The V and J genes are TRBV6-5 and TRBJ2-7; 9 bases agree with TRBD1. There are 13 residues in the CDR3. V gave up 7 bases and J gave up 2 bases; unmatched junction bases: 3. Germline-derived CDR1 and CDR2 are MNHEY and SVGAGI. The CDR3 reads CASNRQGAYEQYF. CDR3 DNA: TGTGCCAGCAACCGACAGGGGGCCTACGAGCAGTACTTC.